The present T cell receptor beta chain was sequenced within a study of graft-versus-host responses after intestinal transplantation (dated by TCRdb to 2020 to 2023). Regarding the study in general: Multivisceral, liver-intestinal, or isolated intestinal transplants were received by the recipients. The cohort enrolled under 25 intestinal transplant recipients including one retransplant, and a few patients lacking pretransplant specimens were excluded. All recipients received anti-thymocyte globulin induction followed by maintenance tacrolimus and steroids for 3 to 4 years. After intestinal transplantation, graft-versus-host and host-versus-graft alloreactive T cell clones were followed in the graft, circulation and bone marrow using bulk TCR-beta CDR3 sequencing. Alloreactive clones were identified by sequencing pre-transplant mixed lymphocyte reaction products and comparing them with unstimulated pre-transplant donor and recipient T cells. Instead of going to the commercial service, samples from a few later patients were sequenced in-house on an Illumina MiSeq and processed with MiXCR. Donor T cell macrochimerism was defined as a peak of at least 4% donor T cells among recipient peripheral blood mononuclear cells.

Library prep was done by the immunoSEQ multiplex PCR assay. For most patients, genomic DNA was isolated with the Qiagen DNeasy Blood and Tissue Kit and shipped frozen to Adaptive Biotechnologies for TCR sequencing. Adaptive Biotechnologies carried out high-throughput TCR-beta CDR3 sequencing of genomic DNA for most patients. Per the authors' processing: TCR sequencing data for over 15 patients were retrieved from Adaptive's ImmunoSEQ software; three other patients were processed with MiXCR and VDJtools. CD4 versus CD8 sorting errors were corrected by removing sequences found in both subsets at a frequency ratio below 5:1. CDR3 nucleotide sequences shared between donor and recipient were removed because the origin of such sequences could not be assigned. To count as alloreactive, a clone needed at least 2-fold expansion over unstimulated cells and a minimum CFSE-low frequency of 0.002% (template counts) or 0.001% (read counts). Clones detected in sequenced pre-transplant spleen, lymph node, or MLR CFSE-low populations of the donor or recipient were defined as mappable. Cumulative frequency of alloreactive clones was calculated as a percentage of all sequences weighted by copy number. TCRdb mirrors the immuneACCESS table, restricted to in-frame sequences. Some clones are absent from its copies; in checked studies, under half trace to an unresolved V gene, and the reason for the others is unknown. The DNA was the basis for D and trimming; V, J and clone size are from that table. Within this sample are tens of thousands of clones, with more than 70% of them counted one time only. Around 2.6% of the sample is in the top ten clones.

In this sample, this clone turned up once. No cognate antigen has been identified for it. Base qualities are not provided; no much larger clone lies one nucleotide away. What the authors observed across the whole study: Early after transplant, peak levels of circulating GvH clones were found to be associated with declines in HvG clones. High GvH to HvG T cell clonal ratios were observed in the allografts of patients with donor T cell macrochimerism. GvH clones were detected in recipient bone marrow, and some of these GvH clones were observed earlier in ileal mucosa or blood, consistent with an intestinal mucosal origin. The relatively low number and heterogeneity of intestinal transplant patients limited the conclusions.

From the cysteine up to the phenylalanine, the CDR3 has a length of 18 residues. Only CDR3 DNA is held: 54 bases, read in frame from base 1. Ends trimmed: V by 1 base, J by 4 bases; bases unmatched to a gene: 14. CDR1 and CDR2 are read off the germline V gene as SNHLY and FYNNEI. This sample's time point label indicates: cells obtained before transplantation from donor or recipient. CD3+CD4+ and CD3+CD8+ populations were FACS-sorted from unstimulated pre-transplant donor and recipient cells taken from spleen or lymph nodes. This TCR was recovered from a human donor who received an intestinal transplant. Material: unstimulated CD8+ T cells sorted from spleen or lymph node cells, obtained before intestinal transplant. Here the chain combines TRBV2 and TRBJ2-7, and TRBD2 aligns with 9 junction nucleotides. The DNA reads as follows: TGTGCCAGCAGTGAAGAGCCCCCTTGGCGGGAGGGGGCGTACGAGCAGTACTTC. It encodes CASSEEPPWREGAYEQYF.